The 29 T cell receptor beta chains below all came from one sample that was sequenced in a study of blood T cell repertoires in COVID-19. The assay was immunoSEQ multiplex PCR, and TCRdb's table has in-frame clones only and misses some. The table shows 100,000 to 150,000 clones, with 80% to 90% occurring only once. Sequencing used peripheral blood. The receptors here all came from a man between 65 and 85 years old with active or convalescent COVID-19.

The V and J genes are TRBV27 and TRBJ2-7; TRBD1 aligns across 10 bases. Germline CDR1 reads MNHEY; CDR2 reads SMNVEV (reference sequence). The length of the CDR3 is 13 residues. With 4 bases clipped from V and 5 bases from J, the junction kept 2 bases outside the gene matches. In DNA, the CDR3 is TGTGCCAGCAGTTGGGACAGGGGCCACGAGCAGTACTTC. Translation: CASSWDRGHEQYF.

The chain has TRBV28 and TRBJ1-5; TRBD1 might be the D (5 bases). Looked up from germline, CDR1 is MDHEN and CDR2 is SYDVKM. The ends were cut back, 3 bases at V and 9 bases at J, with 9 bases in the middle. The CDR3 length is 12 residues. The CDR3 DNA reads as TGTGCCAGCAGTTTGGGCGGGGGGCCCCAGCATTTT. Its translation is CASSLGGGPQHF. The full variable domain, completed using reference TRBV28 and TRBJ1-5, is DVKVTQSSRYLVKRTGEKVFLECVQDMDHENMFWYRQDPGLGLRLIYFSYDVKMKEKGDIPEGYSVSREKKERFSLILESASTNQTSMYLCASSLGGGPQHFGDGTRLSIL.

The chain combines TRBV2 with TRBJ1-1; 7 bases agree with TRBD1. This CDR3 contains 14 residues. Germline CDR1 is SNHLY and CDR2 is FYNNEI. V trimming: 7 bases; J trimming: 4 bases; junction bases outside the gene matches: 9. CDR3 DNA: TGTGCCAGCACCTCGGAGGGACAGTTCACTGAAGCTTTCTTT. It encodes CASTSEGQFTEAFF.

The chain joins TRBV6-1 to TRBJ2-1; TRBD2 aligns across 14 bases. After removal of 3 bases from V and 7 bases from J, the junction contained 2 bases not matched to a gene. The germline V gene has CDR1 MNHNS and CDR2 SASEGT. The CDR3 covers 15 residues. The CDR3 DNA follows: TGTGCCAGCAGTGACGGGACTAGCGGGAGAAATGAGCAGTTCTTC. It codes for CASSDGTSGRNEQFF.

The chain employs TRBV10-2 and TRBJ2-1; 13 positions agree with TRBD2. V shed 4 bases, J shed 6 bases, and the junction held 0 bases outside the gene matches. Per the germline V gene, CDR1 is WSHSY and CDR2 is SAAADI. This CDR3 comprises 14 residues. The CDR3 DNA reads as TGCGCCAGCAGTGGACTAGCGGGGGGCAATGAGCAGTTCTTC. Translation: CASSGLAGGNEQFF.

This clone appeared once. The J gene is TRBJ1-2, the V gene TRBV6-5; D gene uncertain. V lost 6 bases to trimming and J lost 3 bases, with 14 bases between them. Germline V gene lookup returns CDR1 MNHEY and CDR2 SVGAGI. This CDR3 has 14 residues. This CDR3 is CASSRREEDYGYTF. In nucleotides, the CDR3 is TGTGCCAGCAGCCGCAGAGAGGAGGACTATGGCTACACCTTC.

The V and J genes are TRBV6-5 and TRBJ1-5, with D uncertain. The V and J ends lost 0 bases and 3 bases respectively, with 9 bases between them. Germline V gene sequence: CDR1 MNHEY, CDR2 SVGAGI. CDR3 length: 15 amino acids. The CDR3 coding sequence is TGTGCCAGCAGTTACTCGCATTTAGTCAATCAGCCCCAGCATTTT. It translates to CASSYSHLVNQPQHF.

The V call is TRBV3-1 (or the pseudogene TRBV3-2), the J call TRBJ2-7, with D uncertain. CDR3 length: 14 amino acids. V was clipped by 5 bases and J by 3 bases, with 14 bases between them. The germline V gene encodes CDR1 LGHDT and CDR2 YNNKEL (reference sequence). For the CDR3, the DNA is TGTGCCAGCAGCTCCTCTAGGCTCCGCTACGAGCAGTACTTC. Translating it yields CASSSSRLRYEQYF.

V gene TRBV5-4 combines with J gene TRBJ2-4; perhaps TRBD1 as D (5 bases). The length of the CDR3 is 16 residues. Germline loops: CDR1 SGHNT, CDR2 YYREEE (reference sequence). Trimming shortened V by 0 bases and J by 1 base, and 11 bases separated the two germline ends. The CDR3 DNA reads TGTGCCAGCAGCTTGGGAGACAGATGGGCCAAAAACATTCAGTACTTC. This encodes CASSLGDRWAKNIQYF.

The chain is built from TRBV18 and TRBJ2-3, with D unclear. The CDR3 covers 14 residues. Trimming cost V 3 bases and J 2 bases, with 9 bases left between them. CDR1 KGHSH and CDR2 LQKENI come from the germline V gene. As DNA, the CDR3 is TGTGCCAGCTCACCTTCCCCGTCCACAGATACGCAGTATTTT. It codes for CASSPSPSTDTQYF. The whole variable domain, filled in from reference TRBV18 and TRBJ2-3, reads NAGVMQNPRHLVRRRGQEARLRCSPMKGHSHVYWYRQLPEEGLKFMVYLQKENIIDESGMPKERFSAEFPKEGPSILRIQQVVRGDSAAYFCASSPSPSTDTQYFGPGTRLTVL.

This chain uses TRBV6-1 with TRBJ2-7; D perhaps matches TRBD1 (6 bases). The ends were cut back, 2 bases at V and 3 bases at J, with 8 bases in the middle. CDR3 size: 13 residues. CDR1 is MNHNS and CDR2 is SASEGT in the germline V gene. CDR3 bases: TGTGCCAGCAGTGAAACAGGGATCTACGAGCAGTACTTC. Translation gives CASSETGIYEQYF.

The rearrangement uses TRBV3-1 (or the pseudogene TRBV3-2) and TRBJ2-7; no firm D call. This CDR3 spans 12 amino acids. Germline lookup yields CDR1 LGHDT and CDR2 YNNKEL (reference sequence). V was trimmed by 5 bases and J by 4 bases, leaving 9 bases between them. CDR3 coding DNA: TGTGCCAGCAGCTATACAGAGTACGAGCAGTACTTC. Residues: CASSYTEYEQYF.

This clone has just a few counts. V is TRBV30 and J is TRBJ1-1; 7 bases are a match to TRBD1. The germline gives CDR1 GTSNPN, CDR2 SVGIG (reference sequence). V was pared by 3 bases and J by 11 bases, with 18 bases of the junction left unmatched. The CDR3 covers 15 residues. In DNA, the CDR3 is TGTGCCTGGAGCCGGACAGGTCCATCGCCGATCGCGGCTTTCTTT. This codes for CAWSRTGPSPIAAFF.

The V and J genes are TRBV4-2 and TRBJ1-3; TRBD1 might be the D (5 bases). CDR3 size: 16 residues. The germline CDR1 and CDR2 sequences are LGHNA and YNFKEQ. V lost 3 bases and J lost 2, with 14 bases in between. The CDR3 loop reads CASSQFRAMAGNTIYF. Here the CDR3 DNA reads TGTGCCAGCAGCCAGTTCAGGGCTATGGCTGGAAACACCATATATTTT.

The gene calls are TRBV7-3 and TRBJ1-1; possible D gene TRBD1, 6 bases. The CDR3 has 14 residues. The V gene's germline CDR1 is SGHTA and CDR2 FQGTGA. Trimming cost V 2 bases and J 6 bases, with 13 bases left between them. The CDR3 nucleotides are TGTGCCAGCAGCTTAGGGGGGGCCGGATCTGAAGCTTTCTTT. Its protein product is CASSLGGAGSEAFF.

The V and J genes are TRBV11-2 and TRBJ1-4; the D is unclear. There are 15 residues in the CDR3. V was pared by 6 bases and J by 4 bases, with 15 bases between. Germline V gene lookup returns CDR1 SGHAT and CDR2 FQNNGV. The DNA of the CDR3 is TGTGCCAGCAGGTTGGGAGGGAATATTAATGAAAAACTGTTTTTT. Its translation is CASRLGGNINEKLFF. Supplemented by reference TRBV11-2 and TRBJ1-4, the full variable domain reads EAGVAQSPRYKIIEKRQSVAFWCNPISGHATLYWYQQILGQGPKLLIQFQNNGVVDDSQLPKDRFSAERLKGVDSTLKIQPAKLEDSAVYLCASRLGGNINEKLFFGSGTQLSVL.

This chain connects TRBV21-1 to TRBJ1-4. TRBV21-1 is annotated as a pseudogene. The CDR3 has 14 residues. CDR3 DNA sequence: TGTGCCACCCTGATGAGGGGGGGTAATGAAAAACTGTTTTTT. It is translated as CATLMRGGNEKLFF.

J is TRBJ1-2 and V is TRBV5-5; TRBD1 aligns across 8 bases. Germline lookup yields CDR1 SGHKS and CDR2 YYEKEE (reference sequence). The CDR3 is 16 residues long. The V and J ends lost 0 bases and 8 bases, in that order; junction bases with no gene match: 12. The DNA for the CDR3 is TGTGCCAGCAGCTTGGTAGGGACAGGTGATCTATGGGGCTACACCTTC. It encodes CASSLVGTGDLWGYTF.

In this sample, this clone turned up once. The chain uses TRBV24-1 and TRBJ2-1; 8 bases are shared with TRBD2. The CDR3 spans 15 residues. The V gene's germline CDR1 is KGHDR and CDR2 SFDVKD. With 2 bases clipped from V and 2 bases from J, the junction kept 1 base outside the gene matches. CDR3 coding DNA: TGTGCCACCAGTGATTACGGGAGGGCCTACAATGAGCAGTTCTTC. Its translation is CATSDYGRAYNEQFF.

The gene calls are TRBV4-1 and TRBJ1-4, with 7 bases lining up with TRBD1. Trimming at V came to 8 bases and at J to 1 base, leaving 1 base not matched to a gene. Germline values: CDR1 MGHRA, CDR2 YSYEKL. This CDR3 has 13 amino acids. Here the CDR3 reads CASGDRTNEKLFF. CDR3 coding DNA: TGCGCCAGCGGGGACAGAACTAATGAAAAACTGTTTTTT.

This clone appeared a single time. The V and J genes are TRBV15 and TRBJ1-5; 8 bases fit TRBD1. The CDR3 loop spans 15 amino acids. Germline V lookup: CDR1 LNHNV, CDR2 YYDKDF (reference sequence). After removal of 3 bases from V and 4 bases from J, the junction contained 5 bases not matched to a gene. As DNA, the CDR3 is TGTGCCACCAGCAGGGCCGGGACAGGTAATCAGCCCCAGCATTTT. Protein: CATSRAGTGNQPQHF.

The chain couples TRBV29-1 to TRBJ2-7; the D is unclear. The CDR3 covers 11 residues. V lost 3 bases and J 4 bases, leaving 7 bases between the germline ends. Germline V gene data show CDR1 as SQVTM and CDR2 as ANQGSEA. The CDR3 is CSVESGYEQYF. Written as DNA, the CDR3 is TGCAGCGTTGAGTCCGGGTACGAGCAGTACTTC.

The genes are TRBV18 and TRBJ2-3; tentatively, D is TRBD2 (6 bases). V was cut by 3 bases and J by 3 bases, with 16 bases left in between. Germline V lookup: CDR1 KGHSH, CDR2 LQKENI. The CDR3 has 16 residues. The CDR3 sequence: CASSPDVSGVTDTQYF. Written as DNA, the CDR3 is TGTGCCAGCTCACCGGACGTTTCGGGGGTGACAGATACGCAGTATTTT.

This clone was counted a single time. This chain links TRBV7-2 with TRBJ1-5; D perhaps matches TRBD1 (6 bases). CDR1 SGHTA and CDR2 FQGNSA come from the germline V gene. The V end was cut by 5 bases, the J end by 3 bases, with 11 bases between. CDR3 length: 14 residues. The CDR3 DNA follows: TGTGCCAGCAGCGCCAGGGACAACAATCAGCCCCAGCATTTT. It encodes CASSARDNNQPQHF.

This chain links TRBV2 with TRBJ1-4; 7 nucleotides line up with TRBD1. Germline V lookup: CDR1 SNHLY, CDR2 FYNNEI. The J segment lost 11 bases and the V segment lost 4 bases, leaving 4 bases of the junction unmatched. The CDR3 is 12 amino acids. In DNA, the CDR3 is TGTGCCAGCAGTGCCCAGGGGGATAAACTGTTTTTT. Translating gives CASSAQGDKLFF.

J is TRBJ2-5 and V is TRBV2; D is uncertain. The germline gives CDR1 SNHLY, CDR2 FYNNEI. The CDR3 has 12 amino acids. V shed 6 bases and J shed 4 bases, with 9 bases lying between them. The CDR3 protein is CASSWKRETQYF. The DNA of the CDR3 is TGTGCCAGCAGCTGGAAGCGAGAGACCCAGTACTTC.

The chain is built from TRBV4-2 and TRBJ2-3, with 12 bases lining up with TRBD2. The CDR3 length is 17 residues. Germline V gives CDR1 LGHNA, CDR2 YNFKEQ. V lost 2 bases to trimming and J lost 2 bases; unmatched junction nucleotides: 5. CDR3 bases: TGTGCCAGCAGCCAAAGGACTAGCGGGACGATCACAGATACGCAGTATTTT. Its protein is CASSQRTSGTITDTQYF.

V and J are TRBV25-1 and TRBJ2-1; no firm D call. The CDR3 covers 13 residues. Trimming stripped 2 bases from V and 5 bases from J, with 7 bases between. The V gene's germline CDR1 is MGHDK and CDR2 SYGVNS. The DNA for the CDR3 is TGTGCCAGCAGTGAAAACCAGAACAATGAGCAGTTCTTC. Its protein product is CASSENQNNEQFF.

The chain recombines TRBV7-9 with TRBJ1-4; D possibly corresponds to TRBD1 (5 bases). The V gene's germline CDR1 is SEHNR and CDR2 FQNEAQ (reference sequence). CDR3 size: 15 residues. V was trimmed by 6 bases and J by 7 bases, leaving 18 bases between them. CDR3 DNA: TGTGCCAGCAGTTTGAGCGGGGCATATAGTGAAAAACTGTTTTTT. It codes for CASSLSGAYSEKLFF.